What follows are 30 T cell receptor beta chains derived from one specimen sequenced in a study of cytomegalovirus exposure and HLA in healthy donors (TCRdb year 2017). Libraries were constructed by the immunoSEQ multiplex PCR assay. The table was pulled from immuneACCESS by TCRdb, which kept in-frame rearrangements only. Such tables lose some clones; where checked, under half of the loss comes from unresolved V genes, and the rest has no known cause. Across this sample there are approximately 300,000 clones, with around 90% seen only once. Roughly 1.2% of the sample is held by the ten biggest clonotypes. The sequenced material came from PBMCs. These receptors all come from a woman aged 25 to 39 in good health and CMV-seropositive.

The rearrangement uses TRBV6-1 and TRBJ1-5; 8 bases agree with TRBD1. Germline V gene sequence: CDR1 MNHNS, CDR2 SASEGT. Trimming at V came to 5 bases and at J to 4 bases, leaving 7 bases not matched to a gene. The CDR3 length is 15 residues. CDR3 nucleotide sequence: TGTGCCAGCAGTCCCCGGACAGGGCCGAATCAGCCCCAGCATTTT. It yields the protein CASSPRTGPNQPQHF.

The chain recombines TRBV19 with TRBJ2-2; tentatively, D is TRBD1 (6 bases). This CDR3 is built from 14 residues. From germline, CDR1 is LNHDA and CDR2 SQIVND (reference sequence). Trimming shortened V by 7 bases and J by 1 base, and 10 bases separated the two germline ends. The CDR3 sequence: CASKGRGNTGELFF. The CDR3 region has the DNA TGTGCCAGTAAAGGCAGGGGGAACACCGGGGAGCTGTTTTTT.

DNA for the CDR3: TGCGCCAGCAGCTTGGTACCGACGACGAACACTGAAGCTTTCTTT. As protein: CASSLVPTTNTEAFF. This chain connects TRBV5-1 to TRBJ1-1; no definite D call. Trimming stripped 0 bases from V and 1 base from J, with 10 bases between. CDR3 length: 15 amino acids. Germline V CDR1 and CDR2: SGHRS, YFSETQ.

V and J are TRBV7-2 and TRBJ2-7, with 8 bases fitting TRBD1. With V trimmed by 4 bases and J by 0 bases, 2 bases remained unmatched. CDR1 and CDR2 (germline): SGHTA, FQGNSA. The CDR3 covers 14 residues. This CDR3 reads CASSSGTGSYEQYF. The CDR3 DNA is TGTGCCAGCAGCTCCGGGACAGGCTCCTACGAGCAGTACTTC.

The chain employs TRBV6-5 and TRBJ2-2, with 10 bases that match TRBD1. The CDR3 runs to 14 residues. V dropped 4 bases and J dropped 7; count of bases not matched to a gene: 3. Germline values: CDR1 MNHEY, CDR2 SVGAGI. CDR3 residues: CASSLGQGSGELFF. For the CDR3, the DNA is TGTGCCAGCAGTTTGGGACAGGGGAGCGGGGAGCTGTTTTTT.

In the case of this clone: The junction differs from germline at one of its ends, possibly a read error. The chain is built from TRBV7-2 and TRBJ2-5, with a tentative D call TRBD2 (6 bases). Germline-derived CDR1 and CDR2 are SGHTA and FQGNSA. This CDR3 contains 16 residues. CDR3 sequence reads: CASSVASGTRQETQYF. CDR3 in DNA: TGTGCCAGCAGCGTAGCCTCCGGGACTCGTCAAGAGACCCAGTACTTC.

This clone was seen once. This chain's CDR3 is CASSQVALNEQFF. As DNA, the CDR3 is TGCGCCAGCAGCCAAGTGGCCCTCAATGAGCAGTTCTTC. The chain is built from TRBV4-3 and TRBJ2-1; D is unresolved. The germline V gene has CDR1 LGHNA and CDR2 YSLEER. Trimming shortened V by 1 base and J by 6 bases, and 7 bases separated the two germline ends. The CDR3 loop spans 13 amino acids.

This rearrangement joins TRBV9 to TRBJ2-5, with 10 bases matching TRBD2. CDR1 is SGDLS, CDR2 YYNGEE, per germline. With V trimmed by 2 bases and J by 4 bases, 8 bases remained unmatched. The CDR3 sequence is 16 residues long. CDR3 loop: CASSVSGTSAVETQYF. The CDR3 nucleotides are TGTGCCAGCAGCGTCTCCGGGACTAGCGCCGTAGAGACCCAGTACTTC.

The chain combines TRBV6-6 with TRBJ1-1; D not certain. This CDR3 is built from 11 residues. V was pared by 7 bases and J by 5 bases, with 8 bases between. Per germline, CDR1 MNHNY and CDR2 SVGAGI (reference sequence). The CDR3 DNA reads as TGTGCCAGCAAAGATCGGACTGAAGCTTTCTTT. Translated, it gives CASKDRTEAFF.

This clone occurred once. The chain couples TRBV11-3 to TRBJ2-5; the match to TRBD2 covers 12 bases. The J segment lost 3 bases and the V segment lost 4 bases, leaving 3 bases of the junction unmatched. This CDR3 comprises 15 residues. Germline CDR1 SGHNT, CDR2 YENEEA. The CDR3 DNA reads TGTGCCAGCAGCTATCGGACTAGCGGGGAAGAGACCCAGTACTTC. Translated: CASSYRTSGEETQYF.

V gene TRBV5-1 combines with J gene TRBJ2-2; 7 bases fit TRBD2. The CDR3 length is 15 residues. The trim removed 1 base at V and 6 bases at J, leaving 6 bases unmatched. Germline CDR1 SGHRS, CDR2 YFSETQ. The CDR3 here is CASSLMRELAGELFF. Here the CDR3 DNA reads TGCGCCAGCAGCTTGATGCGGGAGTTGGCCGGGGAGCTGTTTTTT.

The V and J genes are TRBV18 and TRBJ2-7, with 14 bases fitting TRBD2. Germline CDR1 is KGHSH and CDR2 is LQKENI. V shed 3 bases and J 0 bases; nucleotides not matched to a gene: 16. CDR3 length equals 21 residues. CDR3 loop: CASSPPRGLAGANPPSYEQYF. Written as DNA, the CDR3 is TGTGCCAGCTCACCGCCAAGGGGACTAGCGGGGGCCAATCCACCCTCCTACGAGCAGTACTTC.

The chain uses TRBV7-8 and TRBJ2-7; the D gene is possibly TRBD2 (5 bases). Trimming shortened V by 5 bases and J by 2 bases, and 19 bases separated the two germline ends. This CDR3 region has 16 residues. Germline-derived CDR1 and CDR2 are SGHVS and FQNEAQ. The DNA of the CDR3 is TGTGCCAGCAGCCCCAATCTGCGGGCTACACCCTACGAGCAGTACTTC. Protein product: CASSPNLRATPYEQYF.

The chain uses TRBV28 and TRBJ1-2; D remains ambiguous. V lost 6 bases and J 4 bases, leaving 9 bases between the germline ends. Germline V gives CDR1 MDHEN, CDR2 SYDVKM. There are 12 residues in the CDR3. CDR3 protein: CASSPGFYGYTF. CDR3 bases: TGTGCCAGCAGCCCCGGGTTCTATGGCTACACCTTC.

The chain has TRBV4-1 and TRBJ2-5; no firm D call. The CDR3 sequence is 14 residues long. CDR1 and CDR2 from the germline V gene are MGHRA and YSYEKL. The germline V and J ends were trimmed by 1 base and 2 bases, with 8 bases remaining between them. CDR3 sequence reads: CASSQVSVQETQYF. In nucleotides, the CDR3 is TGCGCCAGCAGCCAAGTGTCAGTTCAAGAGACCCAGTACTTC.

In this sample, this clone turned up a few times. The CDR3 reads CASHRGNSPLHF. The CDR3 DNA reads as TGTGCCAGCCACAGGGGTAATTCACCCCTCCACTTT. This chain links TRBV25-1 with TRBJ1-6; 7 bases agree with TRBD1. The CDR3 has 12 residues. Germline loops: CDR1 MGHDK, CDR2 SYGVNS. With 8 bases clipped from V and 6 bases from J, the junction kept 1 base outside the gene matches.

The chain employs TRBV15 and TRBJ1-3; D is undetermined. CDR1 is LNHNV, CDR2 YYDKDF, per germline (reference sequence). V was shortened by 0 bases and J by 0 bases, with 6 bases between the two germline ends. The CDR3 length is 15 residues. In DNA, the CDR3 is TGTGCCACCAGCAGAGATGTAAACTCTGGAAACACCATATATTTT. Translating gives CATSRDVNSGNTIYF.

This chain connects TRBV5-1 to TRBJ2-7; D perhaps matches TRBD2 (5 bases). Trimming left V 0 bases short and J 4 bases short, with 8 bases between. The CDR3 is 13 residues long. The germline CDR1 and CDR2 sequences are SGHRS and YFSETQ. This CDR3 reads CASSLAPGYEQYF. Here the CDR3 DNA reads TGCGCCAGCAGCTTGGCTCCGGGGTACGAGCAGTACTTC.

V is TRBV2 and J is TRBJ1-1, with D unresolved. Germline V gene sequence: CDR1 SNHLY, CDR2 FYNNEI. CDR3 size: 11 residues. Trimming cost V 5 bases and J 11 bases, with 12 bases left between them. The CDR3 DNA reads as TGTGCCAGCAGTACCAGCCTGCGGGCTTTCTTT. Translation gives CASSTSLRAFF. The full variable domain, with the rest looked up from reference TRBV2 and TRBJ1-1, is EPEVTQTPSHQVTQMGQEVILRCVPISNHLYFYWYRQILGQKVEFLVSFYNNEISEKSEIFDDQFSVERPDGSNFTLKIRSTKLEDSAMYFCASSTSLRAFFGQGTRLTVV.

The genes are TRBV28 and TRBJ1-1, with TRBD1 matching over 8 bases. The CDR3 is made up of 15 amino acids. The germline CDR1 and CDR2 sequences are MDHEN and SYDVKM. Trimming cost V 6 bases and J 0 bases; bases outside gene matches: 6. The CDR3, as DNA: TGTGCCAGCAGACTGTGGACAGGGATGAACACTGAAGCTTTCTTT. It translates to CASRLWTGMNTEAFF.

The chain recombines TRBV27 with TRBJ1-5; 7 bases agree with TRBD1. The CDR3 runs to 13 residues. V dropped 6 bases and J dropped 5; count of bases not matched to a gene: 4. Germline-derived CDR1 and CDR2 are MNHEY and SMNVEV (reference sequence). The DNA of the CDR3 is TGTGCCAGCAGGGACAGGCCCCATCAGCCCCAGCATTTT. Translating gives CASRDRPHQPQHF.

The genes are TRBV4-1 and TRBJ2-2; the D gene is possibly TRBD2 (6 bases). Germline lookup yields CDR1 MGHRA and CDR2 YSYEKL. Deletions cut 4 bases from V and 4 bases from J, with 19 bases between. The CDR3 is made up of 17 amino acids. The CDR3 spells CASSRTGLVGGTGELFF. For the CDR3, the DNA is TGCGCCAGCAGCCGAACCGGACTTGTGGGGGGCACCGGGGAGCTGTTTTTT.

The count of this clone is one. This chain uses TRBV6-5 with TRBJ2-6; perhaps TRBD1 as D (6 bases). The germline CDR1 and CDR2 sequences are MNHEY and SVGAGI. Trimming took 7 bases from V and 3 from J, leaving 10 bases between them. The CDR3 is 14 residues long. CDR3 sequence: CASNQGYGANVLTF. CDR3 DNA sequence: TGTGCCAGCAACCAGGGGTATGGGGCCAACGTCCTGACTTTC.

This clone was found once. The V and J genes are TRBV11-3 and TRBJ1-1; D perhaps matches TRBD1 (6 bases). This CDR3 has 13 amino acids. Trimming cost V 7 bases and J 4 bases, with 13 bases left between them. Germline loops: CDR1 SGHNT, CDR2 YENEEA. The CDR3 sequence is CASNLGGSTEAFF. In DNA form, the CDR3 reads TGTGCCAGCAACCTAGGGGGAAGCACTGAAGCTTTCTTT. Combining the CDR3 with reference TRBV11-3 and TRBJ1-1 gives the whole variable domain EAGVVQSPRYKIIEKKQPVAFWCNPISGHNTLYWYLQNLGQGPELLIRYENEEAVDDSQLPKDRFSAERLKGVDSTLKIQPAELGDSAVYLCASNLGGSTEAFFGQGTRLTVV.

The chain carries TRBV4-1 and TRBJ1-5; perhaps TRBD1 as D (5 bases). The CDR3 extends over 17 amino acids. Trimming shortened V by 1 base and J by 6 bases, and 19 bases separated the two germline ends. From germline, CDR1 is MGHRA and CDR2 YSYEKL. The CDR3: CASSQVAGTVGGQPQHF. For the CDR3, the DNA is TGCGCCAGCAGCCAAGTTGCAGGGACCGTCGGGGGTCAGCCCCAGCATTTT.

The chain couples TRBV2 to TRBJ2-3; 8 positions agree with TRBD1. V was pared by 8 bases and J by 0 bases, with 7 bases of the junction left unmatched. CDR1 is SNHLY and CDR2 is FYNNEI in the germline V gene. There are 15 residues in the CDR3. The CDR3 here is CASDDRGRSTDTQYF. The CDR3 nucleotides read TGTGCCAGCGACGACAGGGGACGAAGCACAGATACGCAGTATTTT.

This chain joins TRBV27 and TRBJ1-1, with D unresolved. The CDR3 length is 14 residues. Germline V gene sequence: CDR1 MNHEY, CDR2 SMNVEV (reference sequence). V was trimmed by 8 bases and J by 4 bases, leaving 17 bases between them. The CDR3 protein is CASWGLTGITEAFF. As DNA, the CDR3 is TGTGCCAGCTGGGGTCTTACTGGGATCACTGAAGCTTTCTTT.

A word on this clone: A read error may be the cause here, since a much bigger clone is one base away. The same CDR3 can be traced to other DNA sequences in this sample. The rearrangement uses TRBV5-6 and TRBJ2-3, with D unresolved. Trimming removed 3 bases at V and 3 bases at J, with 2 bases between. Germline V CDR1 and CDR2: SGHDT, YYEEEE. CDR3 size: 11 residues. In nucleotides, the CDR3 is TGTGCCAGCAGCTCGACAGATACGCAGTATTTT. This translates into CASSSTDTQYF.

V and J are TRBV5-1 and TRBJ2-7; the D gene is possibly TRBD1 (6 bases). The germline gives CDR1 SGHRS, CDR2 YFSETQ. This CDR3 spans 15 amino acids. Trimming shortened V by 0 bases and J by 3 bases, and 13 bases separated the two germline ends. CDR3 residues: CASSLGGQGHYEQYF. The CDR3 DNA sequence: TGCGCCAGCAGCTTGGGTGGCCAGGGGCACTACGAGCAGTACTTC.

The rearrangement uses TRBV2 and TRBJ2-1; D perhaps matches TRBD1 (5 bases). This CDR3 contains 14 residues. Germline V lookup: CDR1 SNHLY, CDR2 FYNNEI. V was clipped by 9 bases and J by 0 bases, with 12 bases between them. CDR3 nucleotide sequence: TGTGCCAGTCAGGGTCTAAGCTCCTACAATGAGCAGTTCTTC. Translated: CASQGLSSYNEQFF.